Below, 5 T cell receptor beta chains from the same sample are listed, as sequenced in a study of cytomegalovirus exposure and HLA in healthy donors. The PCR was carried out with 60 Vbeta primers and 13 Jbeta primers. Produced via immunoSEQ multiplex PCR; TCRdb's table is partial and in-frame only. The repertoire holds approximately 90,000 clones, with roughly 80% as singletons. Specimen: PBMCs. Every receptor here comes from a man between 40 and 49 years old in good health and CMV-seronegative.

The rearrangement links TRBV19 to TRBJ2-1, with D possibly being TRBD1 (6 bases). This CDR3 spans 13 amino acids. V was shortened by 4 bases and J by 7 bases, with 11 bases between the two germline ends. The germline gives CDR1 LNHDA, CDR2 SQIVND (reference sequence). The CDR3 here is CASSTTRGNEQFF. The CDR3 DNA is TGTGCCAGTAGTACCACCAGGGGAAATGAGCAGTTCTTC.

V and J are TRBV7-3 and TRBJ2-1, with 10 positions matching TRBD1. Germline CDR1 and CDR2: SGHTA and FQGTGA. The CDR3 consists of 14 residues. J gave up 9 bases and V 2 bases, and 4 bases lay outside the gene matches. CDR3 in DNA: TGTGCCAGCAGCTTAGACAGGGGGCGCGGTGAGCAGTTCTTC. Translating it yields CASSLDRGRGEQFF.

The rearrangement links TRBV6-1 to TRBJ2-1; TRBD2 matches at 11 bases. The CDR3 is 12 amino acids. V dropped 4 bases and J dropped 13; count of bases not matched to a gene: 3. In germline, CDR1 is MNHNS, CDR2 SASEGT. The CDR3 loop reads CASSVTSGSQFF. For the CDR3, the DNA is TGTGCCAGCAGTGTCACTAGCGGGAGTCAGTTCTTC.

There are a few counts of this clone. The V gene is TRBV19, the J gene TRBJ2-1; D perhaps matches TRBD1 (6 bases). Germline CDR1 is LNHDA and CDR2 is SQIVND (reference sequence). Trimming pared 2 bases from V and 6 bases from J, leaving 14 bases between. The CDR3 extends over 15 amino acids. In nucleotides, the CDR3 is TGTGCCAGTAGTATAACCCCACAGGGTGGCAATGAGCAGTTCTTC. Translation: CASSITPQGGNEQFF. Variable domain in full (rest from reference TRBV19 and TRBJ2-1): DGGITQSPKYLFRKEGQNVTLSCEQNLNHDAMYWYRQDPGQGLRLIYYSQIVNDFQKGDIAEGYSVSREKKESFPLTVTSAQKNPTAFYLCASSITPQGGNEQFFGPGTRLTVL.

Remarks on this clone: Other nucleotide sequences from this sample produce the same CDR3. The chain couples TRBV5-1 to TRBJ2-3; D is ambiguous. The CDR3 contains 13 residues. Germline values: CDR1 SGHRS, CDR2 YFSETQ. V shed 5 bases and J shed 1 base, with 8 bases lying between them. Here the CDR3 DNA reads TGCGCCAGCAGTTCTCAGGGCACAGATACGCAGTATTTT. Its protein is CASSSQGTDTQYF.